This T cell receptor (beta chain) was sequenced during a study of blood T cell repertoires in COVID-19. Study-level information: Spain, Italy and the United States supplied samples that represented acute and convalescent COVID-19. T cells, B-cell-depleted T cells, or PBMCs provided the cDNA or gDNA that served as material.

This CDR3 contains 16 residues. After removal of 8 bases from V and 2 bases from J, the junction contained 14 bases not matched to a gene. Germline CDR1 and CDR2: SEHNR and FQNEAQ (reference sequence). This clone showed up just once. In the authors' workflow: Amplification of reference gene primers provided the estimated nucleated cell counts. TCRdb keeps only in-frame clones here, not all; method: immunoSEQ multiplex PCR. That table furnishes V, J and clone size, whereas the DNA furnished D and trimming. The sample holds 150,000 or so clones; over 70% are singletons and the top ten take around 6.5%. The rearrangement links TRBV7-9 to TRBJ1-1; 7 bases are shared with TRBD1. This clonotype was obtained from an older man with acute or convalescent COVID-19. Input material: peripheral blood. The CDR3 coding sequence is TGTGCCAGCCTACTAACTAACAGGGGAGTCAACACTGAAGCTTTCTTT. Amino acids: CASLLTNRGVNTEAFF. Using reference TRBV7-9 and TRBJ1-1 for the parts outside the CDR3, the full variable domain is DTGVSQNPRHKITKRGQNVTFRCDPISEHNRLYWYRQTLGQGPEFLTYFQNEAQLEKSRLLSDRFSAERPKGSFSTLEIQRTEQGDSAMYLCASLLTNRGVNTEAFFGQGTRLTVV.